This T cell receptor beta chain was captured by sequencing in a study of CD8 T cells in Susac syndrome. Study-level background: Susac syndrome patients were untreated, on corticosteroids with some adding intravenous immunoglobulin, or on intravenous immunoglobulin only.

Of note for this clonotype: Its matching antigen is unknown.

RNA was extracted with the RNeasy kit, and a quantity of roughly 0.5 to 1 ug was reverse transcribed using random hexamers. Amplification of TCR beta CDR3 across 54 Vbeta and 13 Jbeta was performed with immunoSEQ multiplex PCR. MiXCR was run by TCRdb on the immunoSEQ multiplex PCR reads, yielding one entry per CDR3 protein. The table shows about 190,000 distinct CDR3 sequences, with around 95% occurring only once. The germline V and J ends were trimmed by 0 bases and 1 base, with 6 bases remaining between them. Germline V gene sequence: CDR1 GTSNPN, CDR2 SVGIG (reference sequence). The CDR3 is 13 residues long. Findings and caveats of the study: As acknowledged by the study, its TCR sequencing and HLA analysis included a relatively small number of individuals.

The source is a human donor with Susac syndrome. The sample consisted of CD4+ T cells from PBMCs. V gene TRBV30 combines with J gene TRBJ2-5, with D maybe TRBD1 (6 bases). The CDR3 here is CAWSVQGQETQYF. CDR3 nucleotides: TGTGCCTGGAGTGTACAGGGCCAAGAGACCCAGTACTTC.